This TCR beta chain was observed in a study of blood T cells in healthy people across ages. Study details: Capturing about one barcoded beta molecule per two T cells was achieved by template switching.

Broader study findings: Strong correlation was found linking TCR beta diversity to naive T cell percentage. Donor CMV infection status was unknown, possibly confounding age-related changes in expanded clonotypes.

In this sample, this clonotype turned up a few times. Its cognate antigen is unknown. Using a J-beta primer mix together with a sample-barcoded 5' primer, a second PCR was run for about 7 to 12 cycles. A tag from a template-switch adaptor with 12 random nucleotides marked each cDNA molecule. TCRdb analysed the 5' RACE reads with MiXCR anew, one entry per CDR3 protein. The sample holds 380,000 or so distinct CDR3 sequences; roughly half are singletons and the top ten take under 65%. The clonotype was recovered from a man in his 60s in good health. What was sequenced was blood.

CDR3 amino acids: CSARDWGGGEDTQYF. CDR3 coding DNA: TGCAGTGCTAGAGATTGGGGCGGGGGAGAGGATACGCAGTATTTT. The chain couples TRBV20-1 to TRBJ2-3; 7 nucleotides align to TRBD2. V was clipped by 0 bases and J by 6 bases; unmatched bases: 9. The germline V gene encodes CDR1 DFQATT and CDR2 SNEGSKA (reference sequence). The CDR3 has 15 amino acids.